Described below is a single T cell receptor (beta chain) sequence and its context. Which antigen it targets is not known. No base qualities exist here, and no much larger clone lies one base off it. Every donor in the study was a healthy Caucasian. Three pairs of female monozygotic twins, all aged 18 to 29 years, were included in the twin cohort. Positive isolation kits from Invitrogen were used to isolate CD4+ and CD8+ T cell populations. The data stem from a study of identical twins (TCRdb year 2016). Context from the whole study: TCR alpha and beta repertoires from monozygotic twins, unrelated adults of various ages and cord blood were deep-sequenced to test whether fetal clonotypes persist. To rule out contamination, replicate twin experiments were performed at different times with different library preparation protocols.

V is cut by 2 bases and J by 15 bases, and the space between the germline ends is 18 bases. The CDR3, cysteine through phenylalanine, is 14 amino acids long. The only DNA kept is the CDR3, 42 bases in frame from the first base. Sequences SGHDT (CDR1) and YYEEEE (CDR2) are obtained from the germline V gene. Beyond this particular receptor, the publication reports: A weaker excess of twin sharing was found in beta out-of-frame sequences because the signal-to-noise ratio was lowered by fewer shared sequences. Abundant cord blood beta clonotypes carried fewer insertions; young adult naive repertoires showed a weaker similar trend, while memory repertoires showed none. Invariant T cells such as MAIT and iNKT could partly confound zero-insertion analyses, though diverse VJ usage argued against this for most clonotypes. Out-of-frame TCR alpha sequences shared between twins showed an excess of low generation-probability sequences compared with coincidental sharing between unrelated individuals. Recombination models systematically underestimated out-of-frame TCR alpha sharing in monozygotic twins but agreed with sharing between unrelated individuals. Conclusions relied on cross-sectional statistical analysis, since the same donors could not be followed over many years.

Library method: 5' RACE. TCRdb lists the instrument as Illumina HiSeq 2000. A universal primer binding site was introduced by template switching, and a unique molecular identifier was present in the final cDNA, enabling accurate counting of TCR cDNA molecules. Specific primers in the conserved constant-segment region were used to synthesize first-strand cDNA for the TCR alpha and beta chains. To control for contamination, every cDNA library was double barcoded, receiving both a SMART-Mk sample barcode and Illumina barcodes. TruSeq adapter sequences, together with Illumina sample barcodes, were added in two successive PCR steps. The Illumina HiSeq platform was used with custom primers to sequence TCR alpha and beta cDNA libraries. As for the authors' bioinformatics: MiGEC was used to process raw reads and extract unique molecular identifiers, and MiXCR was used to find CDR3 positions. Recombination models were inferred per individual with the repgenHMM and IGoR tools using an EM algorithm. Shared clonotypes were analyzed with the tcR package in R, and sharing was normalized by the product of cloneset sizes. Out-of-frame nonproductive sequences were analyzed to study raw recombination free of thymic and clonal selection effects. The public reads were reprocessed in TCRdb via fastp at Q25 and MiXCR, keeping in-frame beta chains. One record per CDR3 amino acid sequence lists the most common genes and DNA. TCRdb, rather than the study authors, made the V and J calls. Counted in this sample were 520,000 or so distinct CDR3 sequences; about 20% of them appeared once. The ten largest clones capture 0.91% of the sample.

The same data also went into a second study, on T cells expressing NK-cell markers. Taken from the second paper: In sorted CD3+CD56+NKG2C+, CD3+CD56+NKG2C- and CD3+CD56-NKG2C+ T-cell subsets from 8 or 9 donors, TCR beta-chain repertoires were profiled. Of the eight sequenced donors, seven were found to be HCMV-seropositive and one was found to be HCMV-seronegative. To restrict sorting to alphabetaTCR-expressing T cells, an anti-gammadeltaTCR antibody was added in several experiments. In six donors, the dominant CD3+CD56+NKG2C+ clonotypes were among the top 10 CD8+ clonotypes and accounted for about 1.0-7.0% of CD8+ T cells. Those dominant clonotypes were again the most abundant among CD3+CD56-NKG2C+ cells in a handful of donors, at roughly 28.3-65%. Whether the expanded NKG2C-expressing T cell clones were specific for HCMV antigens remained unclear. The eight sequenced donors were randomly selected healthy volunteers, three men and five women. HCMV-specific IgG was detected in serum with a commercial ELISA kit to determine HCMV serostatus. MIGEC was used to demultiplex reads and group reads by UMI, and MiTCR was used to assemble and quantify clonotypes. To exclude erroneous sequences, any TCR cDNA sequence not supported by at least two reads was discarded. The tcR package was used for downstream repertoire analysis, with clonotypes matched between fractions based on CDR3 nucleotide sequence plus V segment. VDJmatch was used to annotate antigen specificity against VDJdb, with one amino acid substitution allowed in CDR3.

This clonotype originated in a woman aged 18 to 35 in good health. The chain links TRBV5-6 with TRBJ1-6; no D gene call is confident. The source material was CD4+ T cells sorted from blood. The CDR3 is CASSFTAGTVFLHF. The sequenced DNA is TGTGCCAGCAGCTTTACAGCGGGTACTGTATTCCTCCACTTT.